The rows below give T cell receptor beta chains drawn from one sample of a study of T cell responses to AZD1222 COVID-19 vaccine. Sequencing used immunoSEQ multiplex PCR; TCRdb keeps in-frame clones, though not all of them. Of roughly 120,000 clones in the sample, more than 75% were seen once. The source material was peripheral blood, sampled on day 0 of AZD1222 vaccination. The origin of the receptors is an adult in good health. Both conserved end residues are part of each CDR3. D genes are given only for firm matches. Clone size, where shown, is once, few, many, or a class for clones that have expanded.

j_call clone_size v_call d_call cdr3_nt cdr3_aa
TRBJ2-1 NA TRBV7-9 NA TGTGCCAGCATCCGAACTTTCTGGGGAGAAGAGCAGTTCTTC CASIRTFWGEEQFF
TRBJ2-5 NA TRBV5-1 NA TGCGCCAGCAGCTCCTCCGGACAGGGAGGGGGGGAGACCCAGTACTTC CASSSSGQGGGETQYF
TRBJ1-2 NA TRBV10-3 NA TGTGCCATCAGTGACGGGTCTAACTATGGCTACACCTTC CAISDGSNYGYTF
TRBJ1-5 NA TRBV7-9 NA TGTGCCAGCAGCTGGGGGGAGGGCTCCAATCAGCCCCAGCATTTT CASSWGEGSNQPQHF
TRBJ2-2 few TRBV27 TRBD1 TGTGCCAGCAGGCCAGGGACAGGGGTTGGACCCGGGGAGCTGTTTTTT CASRPGTGVGPGELFF
TRBJ1-4 NA TRBV13 NA TGTGCCAGCAGCTTTGGAGGGGTCAATGAAAAACTGTTTTTT CASSFGGVNEKLFF
TRBJ1-2 few TRBV5-1 NA TGCGCCAGCAGCTTTGGAGGAGGGGACTATGGCTACACCTTC CASSFGGGDYGYTF
TRBJ2-7 once TRBV4-1 TRBD2 TGCGCCAGCAGCCAGGGGGTGGGCGGGAGCTACGAGCAGTACTTC CASSQGVGGSYEQYF
TRBJ1-3 NA TRBV5-5 TRBD1 TGTGCCAGCAGCGCTACACAGGGGGTCAGGGCTGGAAACACCATATATTTT CASSATQGVRAGNTIYF
TRBJ1-2 NA TRBV7-9 TRBD1 TGTGCCAGCAGCTCTGCGAACAGGGGGCTGATCTATGGCTACACCTTC CASSSANRGLIYGYTF
TRBJ1-1 NA TRBV19 NA TGTGCCAGTAACAGGATGTACGGCACTGAAGCTTTCTTT CASNRMYGTEAFF
TRBJ2-7 once TRBV29-1 NA TGCAGCGCTACCTCAGGGTCCGGGGTCTACGAGCAGTACTTC CSATSGSGVYEQYF
TRBJ2-1 NA TRBV6-5 NA TGTGCCAGCAGTTACTCGCACATTAATGAGCAGTTCTTC CASSYSHINEQFF
TRBJ1-4 NA TRBV30 NA TGTGCCTGGAGTGGGGGGCCTCGTGAAAAACTGTTTTTT CAWSGGPREKLFF
TRBJ1-4 NA TRBV7-5 NA TGTGTAAGAGGGGGGAACTCAACTAATGAAAAACTGTTTTTT CVRGGNSTNEKLFF
TRBJ1-4 NA TRBV5-1 NA TGCGCCAGCAGCTTGCTGGGTGCAACTAATGAAAAACTGTTTTTT CASSLLGATNEKLFF
TRBJ1-5 NA TRBV4-3 NA TGCGCCAGCAGCCCAACCGTGGGAAATCAGCCCCAGCATTTT CASSPTVGNQPQHF
TRBJ1-1 NA TRBV18 NA TGTGCCAGCTCACCAGGTCAGGGAGTTGAAGCTTTCTTT CASSPGQGVEAFF
TRBJ1-5 few TRBV18 NA TGTGCCAGCTCACAAGGGGTAGGGCAGCCCCAGCATTTT CASSQGVGQPQHF
TRBJ1-2 NA TRBV5-8 NA TGTGCCAGCAGCTTGGACCCATATGGCTACACCTTC CASSLDPYGYTF
TRBJ1-2 NA TRBV12-3/TRBV12-4 NA TGTGCCAGCAGTCCCACACCGCTCGTCTACACCTTC CASSPTPLVYTF
TRBJ2-5 NA TRBV7-9 NA TGTGCCAGCACCAAAGGGTGGGGACAGATTGGGGGGAAACAAGAGACCCAGTACTTC CASTKGWGQIGGKQETQYF
TRBJ1-4 NA TRBV30 NA TGTGCCTGGAGTGTAGGGGACACGAATGAAAAACTGTTTTTT CAWSVGDTNEKLFF
TRBJ1-3 NA TRBV7-9 NA TGTGCCAGCAGCTTTCCGGGCCTAGCAGAGAGCGGAAACACCATATATTTT CASSFPGLAESGNTIYF
TRBJ1-4 NA TRBV4-1 NA TGCGCCAGCAGCCAAACCCTTGGGCCGTCCCGAACCGCAACTAATGAAAAACTGTTTTTT CASSQTLGPSRTATNEKLFF
TRBJ2-2 NA TRBV25-1 NA TGTGCCAGCAAGAACAGGGGGGGCACCGGGGAGCTGTTTTTT CASKNRGGTGELFF
TRBJ2-7 few TRBV29-1 TRBD1 TGCAGCGTTGAGGTGAGGGACAGTTACGAGCAGTACTTC CSVEVRDSYEQYF
TRBJ2-7 NA TRBV5-1 NA TGCGCCAGCAGCTTGGACCTGACAGGTCGGAACTACGAGCAGTACTTC CASSLDLTGRNYEQYF
TRBJ1-6 NA TRBV30 TRBD1 TGTGCCTGGAGTGTACGACAGGGCCATACAAATTCACCCCTCCACTTT CAWSVRQGHTNSPLHF
TRBJ2-1 NA TRBV9 NA TGTGCCAGCAGCGTAGGGGACAATGAGCAGTTCTTC CASSVGDNEQFF
TRBJ2-7 NA TRBV5-1 TRBD1 TGCGCCAGCAGCTACAGGGGAAACGCGGGCGAGCAGTACTTC CASSYRGNAGEQYF
TRBJ1-4 NA TRBV6-2/TRBV6-3 NA TGTGCCAGCAGCCTCAACAGGGTTGGCAAAACGGAACTGTTTTTT CASSLNRVGKTELFF